The rows below give T cell receptor beta chains drawn from one sample of a study of T cell repertoires in aging, cancer and after chemotherapy. TCRdb ran MiXCR on the multiplex PCR reads and lists one entry per CDR3 protein. The sample contains some 11,000 distinct CDR3 sequences, roughly 29% of which appear only once. Sample: blood. Receptor source: a human donor in good health. The conserved cysteine and the conserved F or W are not part of the CDR3 here.

v_call: TRBV6-5
cdr3_aa: ASSGGQTYTGELF

v_call: TRBV20-1
cdr3_aa: SARAAVGGEQY

v_call: TRBV6-1
cdr3_aa: ASALQGINSLQPQH

v_call: TRBV12-3/TRBV12-4
cdr3_aa: ASSLSGQGSSPLH

v_call: TRBV7-9
cdr3_aa: ASSFRGQTYEQY

v_call: TRBV20-1
cdr3_aa: NQGGGWADTQY

v_call: TRBV6-5
cdr3_aa: ASSLGQGGRYNSPLH

v_call: TRBV12-3/TRBV12-4
cdr3_aa: ASTQFRRGGAEAF

v_call: TRBV11-2
cdr3_aa: ASSSSRPYNEQF

v_call: TRBV6-5
cdr3_aa: ASSYTSGAGDTFDLYCEQY

v_call: TRBV7-2
cdr3_aa: ASTRTSGSISYNEQF

v_call: TRBV6-4
cdr3_aa: ASRDRGRETQY

v_call: TRBV7-2
cdr3_aa: ASSLLVAGAGDTQY

v_call: TRBV28
cdr3_aa: ASGLHQPQH